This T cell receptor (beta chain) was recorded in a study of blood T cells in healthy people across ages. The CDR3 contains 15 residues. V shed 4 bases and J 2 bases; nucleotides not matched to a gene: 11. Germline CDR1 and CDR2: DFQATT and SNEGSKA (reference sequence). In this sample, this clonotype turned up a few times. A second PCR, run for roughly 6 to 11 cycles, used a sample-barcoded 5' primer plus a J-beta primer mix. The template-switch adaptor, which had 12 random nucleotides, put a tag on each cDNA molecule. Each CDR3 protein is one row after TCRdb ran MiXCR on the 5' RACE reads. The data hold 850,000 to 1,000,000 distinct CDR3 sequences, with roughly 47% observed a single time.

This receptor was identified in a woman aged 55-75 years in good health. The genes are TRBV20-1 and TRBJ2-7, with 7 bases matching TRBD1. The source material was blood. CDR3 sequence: CSAIPLRTGAYEQYF. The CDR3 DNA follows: TGCAGTGCTATCCCCCTAAGGACAGGAGCCTACGAGCAGTACTTC.